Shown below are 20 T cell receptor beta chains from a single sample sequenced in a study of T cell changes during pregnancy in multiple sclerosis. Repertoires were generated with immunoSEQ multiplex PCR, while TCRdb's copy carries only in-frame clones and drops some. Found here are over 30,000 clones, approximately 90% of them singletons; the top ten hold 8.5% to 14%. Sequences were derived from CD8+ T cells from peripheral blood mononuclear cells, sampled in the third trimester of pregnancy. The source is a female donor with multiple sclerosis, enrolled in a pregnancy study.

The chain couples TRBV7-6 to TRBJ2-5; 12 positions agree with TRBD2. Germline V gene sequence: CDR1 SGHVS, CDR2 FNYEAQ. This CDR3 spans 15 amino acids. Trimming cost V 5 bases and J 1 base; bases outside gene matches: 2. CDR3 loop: CASSRLAGVQETQYF. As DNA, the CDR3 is TGTGCCAGCAGCCGACTAGCGGGGGTCCAAGAGACCCAGTACTTC.

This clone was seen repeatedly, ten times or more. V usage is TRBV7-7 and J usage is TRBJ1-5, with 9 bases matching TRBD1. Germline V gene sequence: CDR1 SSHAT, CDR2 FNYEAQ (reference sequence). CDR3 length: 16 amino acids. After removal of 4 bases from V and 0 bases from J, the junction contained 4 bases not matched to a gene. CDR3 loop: CASSSRDRDSNQPQHF. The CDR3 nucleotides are TGTGCCAGCAGCTCCCGGGACAGGGATAGCAATCAGCCCCAGCATTTT.

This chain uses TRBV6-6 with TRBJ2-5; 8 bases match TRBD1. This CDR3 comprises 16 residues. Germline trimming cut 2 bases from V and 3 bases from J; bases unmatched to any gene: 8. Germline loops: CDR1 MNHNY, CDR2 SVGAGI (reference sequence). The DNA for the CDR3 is TGTGCCAGCAGTTACCCTCAAGGGACAGGAGAAGAGACCCAGTACTTC. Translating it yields CASSYPQGTGEETQYF.

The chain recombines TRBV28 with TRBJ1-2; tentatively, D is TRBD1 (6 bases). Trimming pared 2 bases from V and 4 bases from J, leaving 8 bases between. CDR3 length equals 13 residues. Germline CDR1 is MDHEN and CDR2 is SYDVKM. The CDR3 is CASSLGGAYGYTF. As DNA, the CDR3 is TGTGCCAGCAGTTTAGGGGGGGCCTATGGCTACACCTTC.

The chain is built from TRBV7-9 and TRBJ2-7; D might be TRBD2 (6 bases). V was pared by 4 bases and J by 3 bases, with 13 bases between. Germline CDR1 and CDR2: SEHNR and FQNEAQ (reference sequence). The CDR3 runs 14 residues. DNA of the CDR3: TGTGCCAGCAGCTCAAGGGACGGGAGCTACGAGCAGTACTTC. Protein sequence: CASSSRDGSYEQYF. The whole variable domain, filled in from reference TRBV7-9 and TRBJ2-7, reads DTGVSQNPRHKITKRGQNVTFRCDPISEHNRLYWYRQTLGQGPEFLTYFQNEAQLEKSRLLSDRFSAERPKGSFSTLEIQRTEQGDSAMYLCASSSRDGSYEQYFGPGTRLTVT.

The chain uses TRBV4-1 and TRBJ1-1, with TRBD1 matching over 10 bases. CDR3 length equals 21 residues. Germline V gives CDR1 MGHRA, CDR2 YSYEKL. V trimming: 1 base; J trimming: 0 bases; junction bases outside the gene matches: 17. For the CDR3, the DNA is TGCGCCAGCAGCCAAGCAGCCGGGACAGGGGAAGGAGTTTTATTGAACACTGAAGCTTTCTTT. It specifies CASSQAAGTGEGVLLNTEAFF.

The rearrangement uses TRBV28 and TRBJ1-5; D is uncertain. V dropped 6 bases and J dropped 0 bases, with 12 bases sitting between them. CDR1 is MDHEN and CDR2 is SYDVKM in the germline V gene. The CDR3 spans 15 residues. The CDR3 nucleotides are TGTGCCAGCAGCTCTAAACAGTATAGCAATCAGCCCCAGCATTTT. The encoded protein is CASSSKQYSNQPQHF.

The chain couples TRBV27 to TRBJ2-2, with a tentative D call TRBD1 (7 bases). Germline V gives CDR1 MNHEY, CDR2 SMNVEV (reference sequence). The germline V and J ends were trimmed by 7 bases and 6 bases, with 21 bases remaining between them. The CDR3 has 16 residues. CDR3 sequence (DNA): TGTGCCAGCACCCCGCTGGGGCAGGGGGGATCCGGGGAGCTGTTTTTT. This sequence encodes CASTPLGQGGSGELFF.

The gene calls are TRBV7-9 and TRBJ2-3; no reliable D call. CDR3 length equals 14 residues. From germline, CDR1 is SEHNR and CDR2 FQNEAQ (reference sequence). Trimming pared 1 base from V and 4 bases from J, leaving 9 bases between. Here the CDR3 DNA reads TGTGCCAGCAGCTTAGAAACGGGTTCAGATACGCAGTATTTT. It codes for CASSLETGSDTQYF.

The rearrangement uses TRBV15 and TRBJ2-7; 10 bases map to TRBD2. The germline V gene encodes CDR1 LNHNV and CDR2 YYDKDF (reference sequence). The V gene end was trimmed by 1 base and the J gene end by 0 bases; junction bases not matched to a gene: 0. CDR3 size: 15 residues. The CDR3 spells CATSRGLAGSYEQYF. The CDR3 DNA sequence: TGTGCCACCAGCAGAGGACTAGCGGGCTCCTACGAGCAGTACTTC.

Here the CDR3 reads CASENRVGSYEQYF. The CDR3 bases are TGTGCCAGTGAGAACAGGGTCGGGTCCTACGAGCAGTACTTC. V usage is TRBV6-1 and J usage is TRBJ2-7; tentatively, D is TRBD1 (6 bases). Looked up from germline, CDR1 is MNHNS and CDR2 is SASEGT. Trimming left V 9 bases short and J 1 base short, with 16 bases between. This CDR3 contains 14 residues.

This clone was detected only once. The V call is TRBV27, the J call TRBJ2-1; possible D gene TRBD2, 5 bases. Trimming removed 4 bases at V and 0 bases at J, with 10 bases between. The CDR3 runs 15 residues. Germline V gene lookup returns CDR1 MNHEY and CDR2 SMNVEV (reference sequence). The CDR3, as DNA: TGTGCCAGCAGTTCGGGAAGTTACTCCTACAATGAGCAGTTCTTC. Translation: CASSSGSYSYNEQFF.

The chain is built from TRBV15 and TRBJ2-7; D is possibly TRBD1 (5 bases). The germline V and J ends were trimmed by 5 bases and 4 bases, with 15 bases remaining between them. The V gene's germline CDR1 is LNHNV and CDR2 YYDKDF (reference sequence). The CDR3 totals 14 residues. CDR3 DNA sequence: TGTGCCACCAGCTCGGGCAGGGTGGAATACGAGCAGTACTTC. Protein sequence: CATSSGRVEYEQYF.

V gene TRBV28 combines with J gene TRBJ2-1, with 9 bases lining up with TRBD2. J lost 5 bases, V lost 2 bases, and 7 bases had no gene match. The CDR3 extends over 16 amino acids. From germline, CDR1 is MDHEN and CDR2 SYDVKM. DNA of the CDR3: TGTGCCAGCAGTTTACCCTTAGCGGGAGAAGACAATGAGCAGTTCTTC. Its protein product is CASSLPLAGEDNEQFF. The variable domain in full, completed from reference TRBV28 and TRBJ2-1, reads DVKVTQSSRYLVKRTGEKVFLECVQDMDHENMFWYRQDPGLGLRLIYFSYDVKMKEKGDIPEGYSVSREKKERFSLILESASTNQTSMYLCASSLPLAGEDNEQFFGPGTRLTVL.

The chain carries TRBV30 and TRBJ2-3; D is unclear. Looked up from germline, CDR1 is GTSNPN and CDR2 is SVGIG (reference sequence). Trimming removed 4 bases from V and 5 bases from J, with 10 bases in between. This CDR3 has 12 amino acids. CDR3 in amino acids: CAWTLGGDTQYF. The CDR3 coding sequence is TGTGCCTGGACCCTAGGTGGAGATACGCAGTATTTT.

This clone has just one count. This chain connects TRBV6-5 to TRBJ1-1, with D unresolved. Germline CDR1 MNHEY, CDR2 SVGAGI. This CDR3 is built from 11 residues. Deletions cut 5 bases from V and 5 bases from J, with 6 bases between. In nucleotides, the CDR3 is TGTGCCAGCAGTATCGGTACTGAAGCTTTCTTT. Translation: CASSIGTEAFF.

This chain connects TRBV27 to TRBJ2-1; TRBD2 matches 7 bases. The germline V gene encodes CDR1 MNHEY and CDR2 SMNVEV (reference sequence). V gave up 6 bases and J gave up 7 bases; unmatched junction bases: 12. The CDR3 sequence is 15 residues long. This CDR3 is CASSPPGRVWNEQFF. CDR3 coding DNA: TGTGCCAGCAGCCCCCCAGGGAGGGTATGGAATGAGCAGTTCTTC.

CDR3 nucleotides: TGTGCCAGCAGCTTAGCCTCCCCAGCGGGAGGGCCAGCCGGAGATACGCAGTATTTT. Protein: CASSLASPAGGPAGDTQYF. The J gene is TRBJ2-3, the V gene TRBV7-9; the match to TRBD2 covers 10 bases. This CDR3 is built from 19 residues. J lost 5 bases, V lost 0 bases, and 14 bases had no gene match. From germline, CDR1 is SEHNR and CDR2 FQNEAQ (reference sequence).

Here the CDR3 DNA reads TGTGCCAGGAGGGGAGGACCGACGAACACCGGGGAGCTGTTTTTT. This translates into CARRGGPTNTGELFF. The rearrangement uses TRBV19 and TRBJ2-2, with D perhaps matching TRBD2 (6 bases). The CDR3 contains 15 residues. CDR1 is LNHDA, CDR2 SQIVND, per germline (reference sequence). V lost 9 bases, J lost 0 bases, and 14 bases lay in between.

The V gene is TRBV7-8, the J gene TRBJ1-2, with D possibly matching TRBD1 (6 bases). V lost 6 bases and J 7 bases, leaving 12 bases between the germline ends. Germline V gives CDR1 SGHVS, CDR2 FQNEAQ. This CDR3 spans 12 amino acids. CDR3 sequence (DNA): TGTGCCAGCAGTCAGGGGTCTAGTGGCTACACCTTC. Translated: CASSQGSSGYTF.